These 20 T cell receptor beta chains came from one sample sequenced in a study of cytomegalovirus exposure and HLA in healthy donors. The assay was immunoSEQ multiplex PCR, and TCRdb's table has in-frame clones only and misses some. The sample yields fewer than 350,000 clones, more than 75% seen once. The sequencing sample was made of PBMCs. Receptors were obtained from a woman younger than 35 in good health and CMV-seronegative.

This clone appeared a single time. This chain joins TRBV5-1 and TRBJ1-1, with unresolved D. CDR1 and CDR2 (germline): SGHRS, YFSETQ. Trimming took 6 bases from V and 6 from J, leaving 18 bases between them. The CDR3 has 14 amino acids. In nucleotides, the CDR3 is TGCGCCAGCAACTTAGGGAGTGCCAGGTCTGAAGCTTTCTTT. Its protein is CASNLGSARSEAFF.

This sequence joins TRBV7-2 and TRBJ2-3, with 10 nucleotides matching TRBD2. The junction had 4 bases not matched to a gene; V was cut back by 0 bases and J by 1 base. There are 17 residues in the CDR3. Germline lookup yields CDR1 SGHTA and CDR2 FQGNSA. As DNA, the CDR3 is TGTGCCAGCAGCTTAGCGGCTAGCGGGAGTGGCACAGATACGCAGTATTTT. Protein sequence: CASSLAASGSGTDTQYF.

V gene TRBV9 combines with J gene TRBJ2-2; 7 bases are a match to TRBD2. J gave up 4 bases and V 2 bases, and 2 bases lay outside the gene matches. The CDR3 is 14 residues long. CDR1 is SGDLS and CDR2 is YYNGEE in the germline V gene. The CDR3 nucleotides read TGTGCCAGCAGCGTGGGGAGGGGCACCGGGGAGCTGTTTTTT. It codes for CASSVGRGTGELFF. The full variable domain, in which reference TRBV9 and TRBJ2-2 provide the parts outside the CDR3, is DSGVTQTPKHLITATGQRVTLRCSPRSGDLSVYWYQQSLDQGLQFLIQYYNGEERAKGNILERFSAQQFPDLHSELNLSSLELGDSALYFCASSVGRGTGELFFGEGSRLTVL.

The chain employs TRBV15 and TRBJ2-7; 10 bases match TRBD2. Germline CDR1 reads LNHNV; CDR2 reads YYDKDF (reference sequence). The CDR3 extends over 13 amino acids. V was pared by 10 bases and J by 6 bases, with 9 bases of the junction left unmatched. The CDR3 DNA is TGTGCCATAAGGGGAGCGGGAGGGGCCGAGCAGTACTTC. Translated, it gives CAIRGAGGAEQYF.

The DNA of the CDR3 is TGTGCCAGCAGCCAGGACATGGACGAGCAGTACTTC. The encoded protein is CASSQDMDEQYF. The chain joins TRBV7-9 to TRBJ2-7; a possible D gene is TRBD1 (5 bases). The CDR3 is made up of 12 amino acids. Germline V lookup: CDR1 SEHNR, CDR2 FQNEAQ (reference sequence). V was clipped by 5 bases and J by 5 bases, with 10 bases between them.

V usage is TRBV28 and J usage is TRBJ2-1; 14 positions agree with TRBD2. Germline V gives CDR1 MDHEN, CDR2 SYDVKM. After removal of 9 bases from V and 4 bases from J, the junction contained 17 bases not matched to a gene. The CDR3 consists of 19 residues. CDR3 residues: CASSDPGTSGRLGYNEQFF. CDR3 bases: TGTGCCAGTTCGGACCCCGGGACTAGCGGGAGATTGGGTTACAATGAGCAGTTCTTC.

The chain's CDR3 is CASSLGGRGQETQYF. CDR3 nucleotide sequence: TGTGCCAGCAGCTTGGGCGGGAGAGGCCAAGAGACCCAGTACTTC. The rearrangement joins TRBV5-8 to TRBJ2-5; TRBD2 agrees at 7 bases. Germline values: CDR1 SGHTS, CDR2 YDEGEE. CDR3 length: 15 amino acids. V shed 0 bases and J 1 base; nucleotides not matched to a gene: 3. Looking up the rest from reference TRBV5-8 and TRBJ2-5 gives the full variable domain: EAGVTQSPTHLIKTRGQQATLRCSPISGHTSVYWYQQALGLGLQFLLWYDEGEERNRGNFPPRFSGRQFPNYSSELNVNALELEDSALYLCASSLGGRGQETQYFGPGTRLLVL.

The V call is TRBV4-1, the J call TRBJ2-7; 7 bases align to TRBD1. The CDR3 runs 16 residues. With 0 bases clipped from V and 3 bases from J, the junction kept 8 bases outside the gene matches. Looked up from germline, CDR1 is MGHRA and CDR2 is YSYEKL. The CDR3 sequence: CASSQDKIGTDYEQYF. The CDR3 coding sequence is TGCGCCAGCAGCCAAGATAAGATAGGGACAGACTACGAGCAGTACTTC.

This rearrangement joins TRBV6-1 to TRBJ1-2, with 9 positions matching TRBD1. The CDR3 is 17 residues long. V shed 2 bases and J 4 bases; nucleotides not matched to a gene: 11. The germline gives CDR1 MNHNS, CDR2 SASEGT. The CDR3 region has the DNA TGTGCCAGCAGTGAATGGGGAAACAGGGGGCCCCGCTATGGCTACACCTTC. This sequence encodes CASSEWGNRGPRYGYTF.

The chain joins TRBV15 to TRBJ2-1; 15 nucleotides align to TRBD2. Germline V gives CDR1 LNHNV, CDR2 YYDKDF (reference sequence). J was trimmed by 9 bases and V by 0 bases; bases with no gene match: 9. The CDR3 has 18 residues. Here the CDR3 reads CATSRDLRTSGRAIEQFF. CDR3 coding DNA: TGTGCCACCAGCAGAGATCTCCGGACTAGCGGGAGGGCCATTGAGCAGTTCTTC.

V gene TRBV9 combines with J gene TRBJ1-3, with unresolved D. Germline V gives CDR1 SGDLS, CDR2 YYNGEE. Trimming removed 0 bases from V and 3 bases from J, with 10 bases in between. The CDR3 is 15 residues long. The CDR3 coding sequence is TGTGCCAGCAGCGTAGCCCCAGATTATGGAAACACCATATATTTT. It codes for CASSVAPDYGNTIYF.

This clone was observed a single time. CDR3 residues: CSADKTYEQYF. CDR3 bases: TGCAGTGCTGACAAAACCTACGAGCAGTACTTC. J is TRBJ2-7 and V is TRBV20-1; D is unclear. V was trimmed by 5 bases and J by 2 bases, leaving 7 bases between them. Germline V gene sequence: CDR1 DFQATT, CDR2 SNEGSKA (reference sequence). The CDR3 loop spans 11 amino acids.

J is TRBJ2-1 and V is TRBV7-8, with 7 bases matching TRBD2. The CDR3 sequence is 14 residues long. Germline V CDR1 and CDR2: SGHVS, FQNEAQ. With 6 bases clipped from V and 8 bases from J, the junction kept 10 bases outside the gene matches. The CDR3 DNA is TGTGCCAGCAGGTTTGGCGGGAGCGTCGATGAGCAGTTCTTC. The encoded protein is CASRFGGSVDEQFF. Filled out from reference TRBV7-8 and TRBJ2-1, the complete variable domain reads GAGVSQSPRYKVAKRGQDVALRCDPISGHVSLFWYQQALGQGPEFLTYFQNEAQLDKSGLPSDRFFAERPEGSVSTLKIQRTQQEDSAVYLCASRFGGSVDEQFFGPGTRLTVL.

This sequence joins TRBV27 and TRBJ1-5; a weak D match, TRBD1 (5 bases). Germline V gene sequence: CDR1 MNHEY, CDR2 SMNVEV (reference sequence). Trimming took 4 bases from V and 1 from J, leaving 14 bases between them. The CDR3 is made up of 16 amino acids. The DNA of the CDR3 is TGTGCCAGCAGTTCCGACCCGCCAGGGAGCAATCAGCCCCAGCATTTT. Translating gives CASSSDPPGSNQPQHF.

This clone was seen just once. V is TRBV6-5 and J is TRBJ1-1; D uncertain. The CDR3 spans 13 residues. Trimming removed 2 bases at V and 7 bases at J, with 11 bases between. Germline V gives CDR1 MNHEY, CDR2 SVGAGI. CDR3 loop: CASSYLYGLEAFF. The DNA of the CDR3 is TGTGCCAGCAGTTACCTCTACGGACTTGAAGCTTTCTTT.

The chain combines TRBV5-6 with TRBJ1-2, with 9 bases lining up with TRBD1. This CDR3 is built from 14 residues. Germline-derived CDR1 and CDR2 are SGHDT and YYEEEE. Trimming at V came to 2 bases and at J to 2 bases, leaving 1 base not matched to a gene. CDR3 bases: TGTGCCAGCAGCTTTGGACAGGGGAACTATGGCTACACCTTC. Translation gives CASSFGQGNYGYTF.

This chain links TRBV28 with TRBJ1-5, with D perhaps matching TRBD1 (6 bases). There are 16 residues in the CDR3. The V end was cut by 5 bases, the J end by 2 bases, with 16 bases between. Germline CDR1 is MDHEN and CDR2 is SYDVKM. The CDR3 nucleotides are TGTGCCAGCAGTCCAAGCGGTCGACAGGGCAATCAGCCCCAGCATTTT. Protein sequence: CASSPSGRQGNQPQHF.

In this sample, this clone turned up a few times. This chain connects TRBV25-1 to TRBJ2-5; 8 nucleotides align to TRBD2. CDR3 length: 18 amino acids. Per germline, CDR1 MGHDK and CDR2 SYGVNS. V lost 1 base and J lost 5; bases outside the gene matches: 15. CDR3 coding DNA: TGTGCCAGCAGTGAATTTACTAGCGGCTCAACCAAGGGGGAGACCCAGTACTTC. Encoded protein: CASSEFTSGSTKGETQYF.

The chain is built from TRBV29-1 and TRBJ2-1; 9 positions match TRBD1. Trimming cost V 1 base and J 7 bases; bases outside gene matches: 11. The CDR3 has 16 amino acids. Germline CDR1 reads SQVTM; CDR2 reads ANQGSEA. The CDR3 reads CSVEVVGTGSFNEQFF. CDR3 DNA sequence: TGCAGCGTTGAAGTGGTTGGGACAGGGAGTTTTAATGAGCAGTTCTTC.

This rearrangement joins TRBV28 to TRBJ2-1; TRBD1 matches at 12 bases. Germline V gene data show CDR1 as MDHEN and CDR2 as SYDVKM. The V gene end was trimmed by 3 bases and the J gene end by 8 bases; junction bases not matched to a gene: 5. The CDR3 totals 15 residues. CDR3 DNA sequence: TGTGCCAGCAGTTTGTATGGGACAGGGGGCGATGAGCAGTTCTTC. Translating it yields CASSLYGTGGDEQFF.